These 18 T cell receptor beta chains were sequenced from one sample in a study of PD-1 blockade in classical Hodgkin lymphoma. Brentuximab vedotin exposure varied among the patients, all of whom had relapsed after autologous stem cell transplantation. TCRdb keeps only in-frame clones here, not all; method: immunoSEQ multiplex PCR. The data contain tens of thousands of clones, over 60% of them singletons. The sequences come from peripheral blood mononuclear cells (PBMCs), collected at baseline. The receptors derive from a human donor with classical Hodgkin lymphoma.

The CDR3 sequence: CASSDGAHRALPEAFF. The CDR3 DNA reads TGCGCCAGCAGTGACGGGGCGCATCGGGCATTACCTGAAGCTTTCTTT. The chain carries TRBV10-1 and TRBJ1-1, with D possibly matching TRBD1 (5 bases). Germline CDR1 is WNHNN and CDR2 is SYGVQD (reference sequence). Trimming shortened V by 3 bases and J by 6 bases, and 20 bases separated the two germline ends. The CDR3 runs 16 residues.

A remark on this clone: One junction end does not reproduce the germline sequence, and a read error may be involved. The DNA of the CDR3 is TGTGCCAGCAGCTCCGTATTCAGCTCGGTCTTC. Encoded protein: CASSSVFSSVF. The chain employs TRBV5-6 and TRBJ2-1; no clear D gene. The CDR3 spans 11 residues. CDR1 and CDR2 (germline): SGHDT, YYEEEE.

The rearrangement uses TRBV5-1 and TRBJ1-4; 8 positions agree with TRBD1. CDR3 size: 14 residues. Germline assignment: CDR1 SGHRS and CDR2 YFSETQ. The V segment lost 4 bases and the J segment 8 bases; nucleotides outside the gene matches: 7. In DNA, the CDR3 is TGCGCCAGCAGCCTGGACAGGGCCCGGGAAAAACTGTTTTTT. Encoded protein: CASSLDRAREKLFF.

The chain links TRBV29-1 to TRBJ1-1; 7 nucleotides match TRBD1. The J segment lost 7 bases and the V segment lost 7 bases, leaving 3 bases of the junction unmatched. Germline assignment: CDR1 SQVTM and CDR2 ANQGSEA. The CDR3 has 10 residues. The CDR3 here is CSGRGLEAFF. The CDR3 DNA reads TGCAGCGGGAGGGGGCTTGAAGCTTTCTTT.

J is TRBJ1-2 and V is TRBV28; tentatively, D is TRBD1 (5 bases). Trimming took 1 base from V and 2 from J, leaving 14 bases between them. Germline assignment: CDR1 MDHEN and CDR2 SYDVKM. The CDR3 contains 16 residues. CDR3 sequence: CASSLFLTEGNYGYTF. CDR3 DNA: TGTGCCAGCAGTTTATTCTTGACAGAGGGAAACTATGGCTACACCTTC.

The chain has TRBV9 and TRBJ2-3; 8 nucleotides line up with TRBD2. The germline gives CDR1 SGDLS, CDR2 YYNGEE. V trimming: 3 bases; J trimming: 4 bases; junction bases outside the gene matches: 7. The CDR3 has 15 amino acids. The CDR3 sequence: CASSAAGTRADTQYF. DNA for the CDR3: TGTGCCAGCAGCGCCGCCGGGACTAGGGCAGATACGCAGTATTTT. The whole variable domain, filled in from reference TRBV9 and TRBJ2-3, reads DSGVTQTPKHLITATGQRVTLRCSPRSGDLSVYWYQQSLDQGLQFLIQYYNGEERAKGNILERFSAQQFPDLHSELNLSSLELGDSALYFCASSAAGTRADTQYFGPGTRLTVL.

In its sample, this clone was seen a few times. Other DNA sequences in this specimen translate into the identical CDR3. V usage is TRBV27 and J usage is TRBJ1-5, with a weak D call TRBD1 (5 bases). CDR1 is MNHEY and CDR2 is SMNVEV in the germline V gene (reference sequence). The V end was cut by 3 bases, the J end by 1 base, with 7 bases between. The CDR3 extends over 14 amino acids. This CDR3 is CASSLRGSNQPQHF. Here the CDR3 DNA reads TGTGCCAGCAGTTTGAGGGGAAGCAATCAGCCCCAGCATTTT.

V gene TRBV15 combines with J gene TRBJ2-2; D gene unclear. This CDR3 region has 14 residues. V was cut by 8 bases and J by 6 bases, with 16 bases left in between. The germline V gene encodes CDR1 LNHNV and CDR2 YYDKDF (reference sequence). The CDR3 DNA reads as TGTGCCACCCGGCCTGATTTTGGGGCCGGGGAGCTGTTTTTT. It translates to CATRPDFGAGELFF.

The chain combines TRBV18 with TRBJ2-7, with D unclear. The CDR3 is 13 amino acids. Trimming removed 5 bases from V and 0 bases from J, with 8 bases in between. CDR1 and CDR2 from the germline V gene are KGHSH and LQKENI. For the CDR3, the DNA is TGTGCCAGCTCAATACAGAGCTCCTACGAGCAGTACTTC. Its protein product is CASSIQSSYEQYF.

The genes are TRBV29-1 and TRBJ2-3; no clear D. Looked up from germline, CDR1 is SQVTM and CDR2 is ANQGSEA. The V end lost 0 bases, the J end lost 0 bases, and 13 bases lay between the germline ends. CDR3 size: 16 residues. The CDR3 spells CSVEDLRFSSTDTQYF. The DNA for the CDR3 is TGCAGCGTTGAAGATCTGAGGTTCTCTAGCACAGATACGCAGTATTTT.

This clone ranks as medium-sized. The chain links TRBV7-9 to TRBJ2-5, with D possibly being TRBD1 or TRBD2 (6 bases each). CDR1 is SEHNR and CDR2 is FQNEAQ in the germline V gene (reference sequence). The CDR3 extends over 14 amino acids. V lost 1 base to trimming and J lost 5 bases, with 11 bases between them. The CDR3 bases are TGTGCCAGCAGCTTAGGGGGGGCCCTGGAGACCCAGTACTTC. It codes for CASSLGGALETQYF.

V gene TRBV19 combines with J gene TRBJ1-5; 7 positions match TRBD1. This CDR3 spans 18 amino acids. V lost 3 bases, J lost 0 bases, and 11 bases stayed unmatched. Germline V gene data show CDR1 as LNHDA and CDR2 as SQIVND (reference sequence). This CDR3 reads CASSIPDRVHLSNQPQHF. CDR3 coding DNA: TGTGCCAGTAGTATCCCTGACAGGGTTCATCTTAGCAATCAGCCCCAGCATTTT.

This clone ranks as medium-sized. The V gene is TRBV27, the J gene TRBJ2-7; 9 bases map to TRBD1. V dropped 6 bases and J dropped 1; count of bases not matched to a gene: 4. The V gene's germline CDR1 is MNHEY and CDR2 SMNVEV (reference sequence). CDR3 length equals 14 residues. The CDR3 loop reads CASRTGQGSYEQYV. The CDR3 DNA sequence: TGTGCCAGCAGAACGGGACAGGGATCCTACGAGCAGTACGTC.

The gene calls are TRBV7-3 and TRBJ2-1; the D gene is possibly TRBD2 (6 bases). There are 12 residues in the CDR3. Looked up from germline, CDR1 is SGHTA and CDR2 is FQGTGA. V lost 0 bases and J lost 10, with 7 bases in between. Here the CDR3 DNA reads TGTGCCAGCAGCTTAACGGAGGGGGAGCAGTTCTTC. Translation gives CASSLTEGEQFF.

This clone was observed a few times. The rearrangement links TRBV6-1 to TRBJ1-2; TRBD1 might be the D (6 bases). V was clipped by 6 bases and J by 4 bases, with 15 bases between them. Germline V CDR1 and CDR2: MNHNS, SASEGT. The CDR3 runs 14 residues. The CDR3 region is CASRPTGIGYGYTF. The CDR3 nucleotides read TGTGCCAGCAGGCCAACAGGGATCGGCTATGGCTACACCTTC.

The chain employs TRBV5-1 and TRBJ2-3; no firm D call. The V end was cut by 1 base, the J end by 2 bases, with 17 bases between. Per germline, CDR1 SGHRS and CDR2 YFSETQ. The CDR3 is 17 residues long. CDR3 loop: CASSLWGGGSYTDTQYF. The CDR3 DNA reads as TGCGCCAGCAGCTTGTGGGGTGGTGGCAGTTACACAGATACGCAGTATTTT.

The chain links TRBV27 to TRBJ2-3; D gene unclear. Trimming stripped 0 bases from V and 2 bases from J, with 21 bases between. This CDR3 is built from 19 residues. The germline CDR1 and CDR2 sequences are MNHEY and SMNVEV (reference sequence). The CDR3 nucleotides read TGTGCCAGCAGTTTATCGAATCGTGGGCAATATCGCATCACAGATACGCAGTATTTT. This gives the protein CASSLSNRGQYRITDTQYF.

The rearrangement links TRBV6-1 to TRBJ2-3; weak D call: TRBD2 (5 bases). Germline V lookup: CDR1 MNHNS, CDR2 SASEGT. There are 15 residues in the CDR3. Deletions cut 3 bases from V and 2 bases from J, with 12 bases between. The CDR3 DNA follows: TGTGCCAGCAGTGACGGGGTACCCTTCACAGATACGCAGTATTTT. Protein product: CASSDGVPFTDTQYF.